This TCR beta chain comes out of a study of T cell clonotyping in hematopoietic cell transplantation. Measured with immunoSEQ multiplex PCR; TCRdb has only the in-frame clones, and not every one. The table has a few thousand clones, about 18% seen once. This CDR3 region has 13 residues. CDR1 GTSNPN and CDR2 SVGIG come from the germline V gene (reference sequence). Trimming removed 0 bases from V and 6 bases from J, with 12 bases in between. This sequence was found in a male patient between 45 and 59 years old who had an allogeneic stem cell transplant from a related donor, so the T cells may come from the graft donor. Some clones in this sample may be carry-over from other donors' samples. The V call is TRBV30, the J call TRBJ2-7; no clear D gene. The source material was peripheral blood mononuclear cells, sampled 30 days after allogeneic stem cell transplant. For the CDR3, the DNA is TGTGCCTGGAGTGTACTGGGCTTAGGCGAGCAGTACTTC. This translates into CAWSVLGLGEQYF.